This T cell receptor beta chain was identified in a study of CD8+CD57+ T cells in acquired aplastic anemia. Looking at the study overall: DNA per sorted CD4+ or CD8+ sample ranged about 0.19 to 30 ug, averaging around 3.2 ug. As sequenced from healthy donors, CD4+ cells averaged around 11 million reads.

The CDR3 totals 13 residues. CDR1 SNHLY and CDR2 FYNNEI come from the germline V gene. The V end was cut by 1 base, the J end by 11 bases, with 14 bases between. Broader study findings: Patients and controls were not found to differ significantly in CD8+ Simpson's diversity. Comparison of patients with controls identified roughly 30 shared CD8+ CDR3 sequences.

In regard to this clonotype: As yet, its antigen is unknown.

The use of genomic DNA as template underpinned the TCR beta VDJ and CDR3 profiling. MiXCR was run by TCRdb on the reads, yielding one entry per CDR3 protein. The data show about 220,000 distinct CDR3 sequences, with 34% seen just once and 0.95% to 1.2% held by the top ten. The source material was sorted CD4+, CD8+, or CD8+CD57+ T cells (not recorded which) from PBMCs. The J gene is TRBJ1-1, the V gene TRBV2, with D hard to call. The receptor was isolated from a human donor in good health, serving as a control. The CDR3 loop reads CASSEGESFRAFF. CDR3 nucleotide sequence: TGTGCCAGCAGTGAAGGCGAGAGTTTTCGGGCTTTCTTT.